The clone carrying this T cell receptor (beta chain) has a single count. This sample stems from a study of blood T cell repertoires in COVID-19. For the study at large: Specimens from acute and convalescent COVID-19 originated in the United States, Italy and Spain. T cells, B-cell-depleted T cells, or PBMCs provided the cDNA or gDNA that served as material.

In the authors' workflow: Amplification with reference gene primers provided the estimates of nucleated cell counts. Some clones are missing from TCRdb's copy, which holds only in-frame ones; the method was immunoSEQ multiplex PCR. V and J calls and clone size are those listed in that table; D and trimming were worked out from the DNA. This table has a few hundred thousand clones, 88% appearing once. This TCR derives from a woman between 50 and 59 years old with active or convalescent COVID-19. The source material was peripheral blood.

The DNA for the CDR3 is TGTGCCTGGGGACAGTCCAACTATGGCTACACCTTC. Its translation is CAWGQSNYGYTF. The chain employs TRBV30 and TRBJ1-2; D may be TRBD1 (6 bases). This CDR3 is 12 amino acids long. The ends were cut back, 5 bases at V and 2 bases at J, with 9 bases in the middle. The germline CDR1 and CDR2 sequences are GTSNPN and SVGIG (reference sequence).